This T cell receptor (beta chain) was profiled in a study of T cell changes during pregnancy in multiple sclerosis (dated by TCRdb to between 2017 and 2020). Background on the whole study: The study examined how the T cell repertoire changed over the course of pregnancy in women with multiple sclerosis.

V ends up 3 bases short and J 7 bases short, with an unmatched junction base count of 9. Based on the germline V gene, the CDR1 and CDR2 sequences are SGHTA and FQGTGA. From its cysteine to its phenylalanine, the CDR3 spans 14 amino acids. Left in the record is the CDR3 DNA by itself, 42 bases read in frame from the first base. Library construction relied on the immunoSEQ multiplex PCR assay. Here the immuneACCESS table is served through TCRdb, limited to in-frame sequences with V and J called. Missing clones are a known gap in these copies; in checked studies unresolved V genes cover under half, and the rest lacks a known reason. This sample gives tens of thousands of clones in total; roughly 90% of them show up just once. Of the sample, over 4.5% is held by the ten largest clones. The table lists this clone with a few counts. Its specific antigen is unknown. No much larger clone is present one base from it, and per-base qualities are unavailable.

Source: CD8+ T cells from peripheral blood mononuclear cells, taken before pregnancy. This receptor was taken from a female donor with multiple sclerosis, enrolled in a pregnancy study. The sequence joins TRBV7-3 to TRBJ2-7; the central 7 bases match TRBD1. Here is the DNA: TGTGCCAGCAGCTTGGGACCCGGACAGGTGGAGCAGTACTTC. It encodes CASSLGPGQVEQYF.